A selection of T cell receptor beta chains follows, all from one sample in a study of shared T cell receptors in the human thymus. Here immunoSEQ multiplex PCR was the method, and the copy in TCRdb shows in-frame clones only, minus some. The table shows approximately 760,000 clones, with 80% to 90% occurring only once. These data were likewise used in another study, on human thymus T cells.

The sequenced sample consisted of thymocytes. These receptors originate from a girl less than two years old with a congenital heart defect. CDR3s include the opening cysteine and the closing phenylalanine or tryptophan. D genes are given only for firm matches. Not every row has a clone size; where given, it reads once, few, many or a size class.

size	D	V	J	DNA	CDR3
.	.	TRBV5-4	TRBJ1-3	TGTGCCAGCAGCTTGGGAGGGGGCTCTGGAAACACCATATATTTT	CASSLGGGSGNTIYF
few	.	TRBV18	TRBJ2-7	TGTGCCAGCTCACCACCGGGGAGCTCCTACGAGCAGTACTTC	CASSPPGSSYEQYF
.	TRBD1	TRBV15	TRBJ2-2	TGTGCCACCAGCAAGGAGGCCACAGGGGGTTCAGGGAGCACCGGGGAGCTGTTTTTT	CATSKEATGGSGSTGELFF
.	.	TRBV5-1	TRBJ2-7	TGCGCCAGCGGGCACACGGACTCCTACGAGCAGTACTTC	CASGHTDSYEQYF
.	TRBD2	TRBV28	TRBJ2-3	TGTGCCAGCAGGGGACTAGCGGGTCATAGGGGGCCCACAGATACGCAGTATTTT	CASRGLAGHRGPTDTQYF
few	.	TRBV7-8	TRBJ1-1	TGTGCCAGCAGCTTAGGGCAGACAGAAAAGAACACTGAAGCTTTCTTT	CASSLGQTEKNTEAFF
.	.	TRBV4-2	TRBJ1-5	TGTGCCAGCAGCCAAGAAGGGCCTGCGGGGCCCCAGCATTTT	CASSQEGPAGPQHF
.	TRBD1	TRBV9	TRBJ1-2	TGTGCCAGCAGCGGACTACAGGGGCCCTCGAACTATGGCTACACCTTC	CASSGLQGPSNYGYTF
.	.	TRBV4-1	TRBJ2-2	TGCGCCAGCAGCCAGCTTACGAGGGGGGGCGCCGTGGACGCCGGGGAGCTGTTTTTT	CASSQLTRGGAVDAGELFF
.	.	TRBV5-1	TRBJ1-1	TGCGCCAGCAGCCCTGGGGCTGACATGAACACTGAAGCTTTCTTT	CASSPGADMNTEAFF
.	TRBD1	TRBV15	TRBJ2-7	TGTGCCACCAGCAGAGATCCCGGGACAGGGATATGCTACGAGCAGTACTTC	CATSRDPGTGICYEQYF
.	TRBD1	TRBV29-1	TRBJ1-1	TGCAGCGGGGTTAAGACAGGGCACCCATGGAACACTGAAGCTTTCTTT	CSGVKTGHPWNTEAFF
few	TRBD1	TRBV5-1	TRBJ2-7	TGCGCCAGCAGCTTGGACAGGGGTTACGAGCAGTACTTC	CASSLDRGYEQYF
.	TRBD2	TRBV4-1	TRBJ2-1	TGCGCCAGCAGCGGGGGACTAGCAATGTATGAGCAGTTCTTC	CASSGGLAMYEQFF
.	TRBD1	TRBV7-2	TRBJ2-5	TGTGCCAGCAGATCCACCGGGACAGGATTAGAGACCCAGTACTTC	CASRSTGTGLETQYF
.	TRBD2	TRBV5-1	TRBJ2-3	TGCGCCAGCAGCTTGGCAGGGCGGGGGAGACTAAGCACAGATACGCAGTATTTT	CASSLAGRGRLSTDTQYF
.	.	TRBV5-6	TRBJ1-2	TGTGCCAGCCGAAACAACAACTATGGCTACACCTTC	CASRNNNYGYTF
.	.	TRBV6-5	TRBJ1-1	TGTGCCAGCAGTTTACCCCAGGGGACCGAAGCTTTCTTT	CASSLPQGTEAFF
.	TRBD1	TRBV2	TRBJ1-4	TGTGCCAGCAGCGACTTGGACAGGGAAACTAATGAAAAACTGTTTTTT	CASSDLDRETNEKLFF
.	.	TRBV5-4	TRBJ2-5	TGTGCCAGCAGCTTGAGGCTAGGATCGGAAGAGACCCAGTACTTC	CASSLRLGSEETQYF
.	.	TRBV30	TRBJ1-4	TGTGCCTGGAGCCGCCGATTCGGACGGGGTGAAAAACTGTTTTTT	CAWSRRFGRGEKLFF
.	TRBD1	TRBV28	TRBJ2-5	TGTGCCAGCAGTTTCCCCCAAGGGGGCGCGAGGGAGACCCAGTACTTC	CASSFPQGGARETQYF
.	TRBD1	TRBV27	TRBJ1-5	TGTGCCAGCAGTTTATCCCAAAGATTACAGGGGTCGCGGCAGCCCCAGCATTTT	CASSLSQRLQGSRQPQHF
.	.	TRBV19	TRBJ1-2	TGTGCCAGTAGTACAGAAACCCGGGAGGCAGGGTATGGCTACACCTTC	CASSTETREAGYGYTF
.	.	TRBV4-1	TRBJ2-7	TGCGCCAGCAGCCAAGACTCGAGGGGCGGCGGGGTAGCCTACGAGCAGTACTTC	CASSQDSRGGGVAYEQYF
.	TRBD1	TRBV2	TRBJ1-4	TGTGCCAGCAGAGTCCGGGACAGGGAGGAAAAACTGTTTTTT	CASRVRDREEKLFF
.	.	TRBV7-2	TRBJ1-5	TGTGCCAGCAGCTTAGCGTCAGGGCCCCATAATCAGCCCCAGCATTTT	CASSLASGPHNQPQHF